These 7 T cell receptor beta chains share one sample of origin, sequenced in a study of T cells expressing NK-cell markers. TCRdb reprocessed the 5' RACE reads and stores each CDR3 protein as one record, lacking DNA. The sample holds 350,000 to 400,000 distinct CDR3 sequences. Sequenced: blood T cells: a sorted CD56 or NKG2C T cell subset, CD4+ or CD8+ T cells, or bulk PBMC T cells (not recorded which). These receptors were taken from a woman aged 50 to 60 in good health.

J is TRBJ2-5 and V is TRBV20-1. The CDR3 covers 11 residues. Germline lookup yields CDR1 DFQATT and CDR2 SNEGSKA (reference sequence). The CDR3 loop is CSASLPETQYF.

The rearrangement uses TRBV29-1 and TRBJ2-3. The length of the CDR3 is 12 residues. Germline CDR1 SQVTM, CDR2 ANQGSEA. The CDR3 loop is CSVDLALNTQYF.

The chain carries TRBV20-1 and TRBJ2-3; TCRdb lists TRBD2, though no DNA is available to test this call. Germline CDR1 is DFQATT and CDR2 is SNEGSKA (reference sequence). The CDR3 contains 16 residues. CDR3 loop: CSALDPGLAGYPTQYF.

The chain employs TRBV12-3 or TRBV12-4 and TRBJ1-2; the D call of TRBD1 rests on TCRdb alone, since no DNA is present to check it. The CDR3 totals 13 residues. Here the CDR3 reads CASNRGTGYGYTF.

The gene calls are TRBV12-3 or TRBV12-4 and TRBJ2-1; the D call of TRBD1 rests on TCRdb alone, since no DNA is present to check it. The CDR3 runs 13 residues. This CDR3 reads CASSSDRAYEQFF.

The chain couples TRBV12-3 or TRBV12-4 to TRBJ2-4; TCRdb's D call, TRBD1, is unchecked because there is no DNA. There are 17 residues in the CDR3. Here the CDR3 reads CASRDRGGDRAKNIQYF.

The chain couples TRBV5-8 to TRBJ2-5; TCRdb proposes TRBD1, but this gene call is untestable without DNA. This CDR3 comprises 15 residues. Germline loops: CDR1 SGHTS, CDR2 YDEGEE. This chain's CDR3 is CASSLGGQSGETQYF.